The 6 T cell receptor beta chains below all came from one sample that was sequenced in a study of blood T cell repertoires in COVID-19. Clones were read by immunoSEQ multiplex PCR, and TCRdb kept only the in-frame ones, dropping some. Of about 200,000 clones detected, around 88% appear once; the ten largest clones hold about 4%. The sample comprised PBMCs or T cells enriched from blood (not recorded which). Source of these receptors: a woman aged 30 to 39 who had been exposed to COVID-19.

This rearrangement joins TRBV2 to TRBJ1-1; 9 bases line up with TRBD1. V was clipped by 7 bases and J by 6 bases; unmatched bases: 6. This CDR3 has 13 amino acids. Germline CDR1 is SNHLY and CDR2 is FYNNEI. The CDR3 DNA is TGTGCCAGCACTAGGGACAGGGAAGCTGAAGCTTTCTTT. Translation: CASTRDREAEAFF.

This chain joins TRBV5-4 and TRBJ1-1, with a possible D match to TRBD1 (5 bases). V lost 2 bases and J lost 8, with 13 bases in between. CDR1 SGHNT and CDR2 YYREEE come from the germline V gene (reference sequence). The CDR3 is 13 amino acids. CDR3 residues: CASSFGRDPEAFF. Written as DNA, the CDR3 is TGTGCCAGCAGCTTCGGGCGGGACCCCGAAGCTTTCTTT.

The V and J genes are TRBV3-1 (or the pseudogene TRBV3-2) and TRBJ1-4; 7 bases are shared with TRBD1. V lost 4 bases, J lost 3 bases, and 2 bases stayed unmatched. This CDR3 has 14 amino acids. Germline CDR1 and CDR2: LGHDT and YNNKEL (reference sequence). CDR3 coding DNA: TGTGCCAGCAGCCGACAGGGCTCTAATGAAAAACTGTTTTTT. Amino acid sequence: CASSRQGSNEKLFF.

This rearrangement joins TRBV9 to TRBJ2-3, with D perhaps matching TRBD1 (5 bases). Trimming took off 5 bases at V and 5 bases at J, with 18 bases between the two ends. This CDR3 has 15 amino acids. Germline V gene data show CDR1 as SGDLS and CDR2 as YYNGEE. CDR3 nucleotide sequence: TGTGCCAGCAGGGCCCCACGTGGGGCCGAAGATACGCAGTATTTT. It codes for CASRAPRGAEDTQYF.

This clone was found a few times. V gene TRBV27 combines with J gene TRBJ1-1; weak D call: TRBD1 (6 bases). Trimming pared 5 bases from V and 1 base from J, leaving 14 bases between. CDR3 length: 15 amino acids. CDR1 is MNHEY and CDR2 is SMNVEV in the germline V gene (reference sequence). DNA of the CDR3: TGTGCCAGCAGTGCCTGGGGCAGGGGGAACACTGAAGCTTTCTTT. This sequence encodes CASSAWGRGNTEAFF.

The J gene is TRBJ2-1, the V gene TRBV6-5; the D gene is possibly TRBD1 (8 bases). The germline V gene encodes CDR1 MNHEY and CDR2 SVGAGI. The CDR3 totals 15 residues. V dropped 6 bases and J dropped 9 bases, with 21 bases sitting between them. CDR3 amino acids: CASSRTRTGKSEQFF. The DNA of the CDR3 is TGTGCCAGCAGCCGGACTAGGACAGGGAAAAGTGAGCAGTTCTTC.